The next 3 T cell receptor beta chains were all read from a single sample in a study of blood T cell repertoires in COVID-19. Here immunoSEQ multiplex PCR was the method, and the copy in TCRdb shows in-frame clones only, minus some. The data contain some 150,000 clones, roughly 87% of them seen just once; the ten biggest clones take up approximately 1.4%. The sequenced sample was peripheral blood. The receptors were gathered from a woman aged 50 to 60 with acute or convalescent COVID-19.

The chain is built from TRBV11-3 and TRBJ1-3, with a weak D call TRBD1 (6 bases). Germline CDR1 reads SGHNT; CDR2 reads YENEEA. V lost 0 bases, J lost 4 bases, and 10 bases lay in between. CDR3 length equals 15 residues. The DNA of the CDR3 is TGTGCCAGCAGCTTAGATACAGGGTCCGGAAACACCATATATTTT. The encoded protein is CASSLDTGSGNTIYF.

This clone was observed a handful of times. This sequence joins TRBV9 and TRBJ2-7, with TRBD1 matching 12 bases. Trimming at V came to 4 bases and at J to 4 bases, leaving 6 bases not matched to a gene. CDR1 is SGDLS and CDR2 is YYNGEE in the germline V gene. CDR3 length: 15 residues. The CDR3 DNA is TGTGCCAGCAGCAATGGGACAGGGGGCAAATACGAGCAGTACTTC. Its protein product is CASSNGTGGKYEQYF.

DNA of the CDR3: TGTGCCAGCAGCGTAGGCGGGAGCGCAGATACGCAGTATTTT. Amino acid sequence: CASSVGGSADTQYF. The chain is built from TRBV9 and TRBJ2-3, with 7 bases fitting TRBD2. This CDR3 spans 14 amino acids. The V and J ends lost 0 bases and 4 bases, in that order; junction bases with no gene match: 2. From germline, CDR1 is SGDLS and CDR2 YYNGEE.